This T cell receptor (beta chain) came from a study of shared T cell receptors in the human thymus. This clone was counted only a few times. CDR3 length equals 19 residues. V was trimmed by 0 bases and J by 4 bases, leaving 25 bases between them. The germline gives CDR1 SGDLS, CDR2 YYNGEE. Clones were sequenced by immunoSEQ multiplex PCR, and TCRdb holds only the in-frame ones, with some missing. The sample lists roughly 410,000 clones, roughly 94% seen once, with approximately 0.02% in the top ten. This TCR came from a human donor. Sequenced input: thymocytes. The chain recombines TRBV9 with TRBJ1-2, with TRBD1 as a possible D gene (5 bases). The CDR3: CASSVADGGMFKYGYGYTF. The DNA of the CDR3 is TGTGCCAGCAGCGTAGCTGACGGGGGAATGTTCAAATACGGCTATGGCTACACCTTC.